Following are 5 T cell receptor beta chains from one sample sequenced in a study of CD8+ T cells in alopecia areata. RNA extraction and reverse transcription yielded cDNA as sequencing template. Here immunoSEQ multiplex PCR was the method, and the copy in TCRdb shows in-frame clones only, minus some. The sample contains 140,000 to 150,000 clones, 62% of which appear only once. Sequencing was performed on CD8+ T cells sorted from blood. The receptors here all came from a human donor in good health.

The CDR3 DNA is TGTGCCAGCAGTAGCCGAGACCCGGCTAACTATGGCTACACCTTC. Translating gives CASSSRDPANYGYTF. This chain links TRBV27 with TRBJ1-2; D is undetermined. CDR1 and CDR2 (germline): MNHEY, SMNVEV (reference sequence). V was cut by 5 bases and J by 0 bases, with 13 bases left in between. The CDR3 spans 15 residues.

CDR3 nucleotide sequence: TGCAGCGTTGGCGGCGGGGGAGACTACGAGCAGTACTTC. Residues: CSVGGGGDYEQYF. V usage is TRBV29-1 and J usage is TRBJ2-7, with 7 bases fitting TRBD2. Germline CDR1 SQVTM, CDR2 ANQGSEA. The CDR3 sequence is 13 residues long. The V and J ends lost 4 bases and 3 bases, in that order; junction bases with no gene match: 6.

This chain joins TRBV28 and TRBJ1-1; D remains unclear. There are 14 residues in the CDR3. V gave up 5 bases and J gave up 2 bases, with 12 bases separating them. Germline CDR1 MDHEN, CDR2 SYDVKM. CDR3 region: CASSSTVGNTEAFF. The CDR3 region has the DNA TGTGCCAGCAGTAGTACAGTGGGAAACACTGAAGCTTTCTTT.

This rearrangement joins TRBV25-1 to TRBJ2-5; D gene uncertain. Trimming shortened V by 3 bases and J by 4 bases, and 3 bases separated the two germline ends. CDR1 and CDR2 from the germline V gene are MGHDK and SYGVNS. This CDR3 comprises 11 residues. The CDR3 sequence is CASSESETQYF. CDR3 DNA: TGTGCCAGCAGTGAGTCAGAGACCCAGTACTTC.

V is TRBV9 and J is TRBJ2-3; 7 nucleotides align to TRBD2. The CDR3 spans 15 residues. Germline lookup yields CDR1 SGDLS and CDR2 YYNGEE. With V trimmed by 0 bases and J by 5 bases, 6 bases remained unmatched. CDR3 sequence: CASSVGGRERDTQYF. The CDR3 DNA sequence: TGTGCCAGCAGCGTAGGCGGGAGAGAGCGAGATACGCAGTATTTT.